This is a list of T cell receptor beta chains from one sample in a study of shared clonotypes between healthy human individuals. Data came from immunoSEQ multiplex PCR; TCRdb stores just in-frame clones and leaves some out. The data contain over a million clones, 75% to 85% of them singletons. The sequencing input was memory CD4+ T cells from PBMCs. All receptors come from a man between 18 and 35 years old in good health. Some clones in this sample may be carry-over from other donors' samples. CDR3s include the opening cysteine and the closing phenylalanine or tryptophan. A D gene is named only where the DNA matches it firmly. Not every row has a clone size; where given, it reads once, few, many or a size class.

clone_size cdr3_length j_call d_call v_call cdr3_nt cdr3_aa
once 15 TRBJ2-3 - TRBV11-2 TGTGCCAGCAGCACCCTCGGCCGGGGCCCAGATACGCAGTATTTT CASSTLGRGPDTQYF
- 14 TRBJ1-4 - TRBV28 TGTGCCAGCATGGTTTTAGGGACTAATGAAAAACTGTTTTTT CASMVLGTNEKLFF
many 14 TRBJ2-2 - TRBV6-1 TGTGCCAGCGGTGAGGAACAGGGTATAAAGGAGCTGTTTTTT CASGEEQGIKELFF
- 14 TRBJ2-1 - TRBV7-3 TGTGCCAGCAGCTTAACGGCTAGCAATAATGAGCAGTTCTTC CASSLTASNNEQFF
- 13 TRBJ1-1 TRBD1 TRBV29-1 TGCAGCGTTCCGGGACAGTCGAACACTGAAGCTTTCTTT CSVPGQSNTEAFF
- 16 TRBJ2-1 - TRBV28 TGTGCCAGCAGTTTATTTGTGGGAGGCTCCTACAATGAGCAGTTCTTC CASSLFVGGSYNEQFF
- 19 TRBJ2-7 - TRBV14 TGTGCCAGCAGCCAAGACCCAGCGCCTAGAACCTCGAGCTCCTACGAGCAGTACTTC CASSQDPAPRTSSSYEQYF
few 15 TRBJ1-1 TRBD1 TRBV2 TGTGCCAGCAGTGAGGAGGCAGGGGGAGGTACTGAAGCTTTCTTT CASSEEAGGGTEAFF
- 15 TRBJ2-7 - TRBV4-2 TGTGCCAGCAGCCAAGATTCCCAGTACTCCTACGAGCAGTACTTC CASSQDSQYSYEQYF
- 13 TRBJ2-7 - TRBV7-9 TGTGCCAGCGGTTGGCGGGGCAGAAACGAGCAGTACTTC CASGWRGRNEQYF
- 12 TRBJ2-1 - TRBV29-1 TGCAGCGTTTTGGCAGGGAGGCATGAGCAGTTCTTC CSVLAGRHEQFF
- 12 TRBJ2-7 - TRBV19 TGTGCCAGTAGTATAACCCGCCAGCTCCTCCACTTC CASSITRQLLHF
- 16 TRBJ2-5 TRBD1 TRBV27 TGTGCCAGCAGTTTCCTTAGACAGGGTGGGTGGGAGACCCAGTACTTC CASSFLRQGGWETQYF
- 15 TRBJ2-7 TRBD1 TRBV29-1 TGCAGCGTTGTAGTCCCCCCGGGACAGTTTTTGGAGCAGTACTTC CSVVVPPGQFLEQYF
- 12 TRBJ2-3 - TRBV4-3 TGCGCCAGCAGCCAAGCCCCGAGCACGCAGTATTTT CASSQAPSTQYF
- 14 TRBJ1-5 - TRBV6-5 TGTGCCAGCAGTAGGGGGACTGGGGTTCAGCCCCAGCATTTT CASSRGTGVQPQHF
- 15 TRBJ2-1 TRBD1 TRBV10-3 TGTGCCATCAGTCGACAGGGGGGGGCCTACAATGAGCAGTTCTTC CAISRQGGAYNEQFF
few 15 TRBJ1-4 TRBD1 TRBV27 TGTGCCAGCAGTCATAAGGGACAGTATAATGAAAAACTGTTTTTT CASSHKGQYNEKLFF
- 15 TRBJ1-5 - TRBV6-1 TGTGCCAGCAGTGAATCCTGGGGGCTCGGGCAGCCCCAGCATTTT CASSESWGLGQPQHF
- 13 TRBJ2-7 TRBD1 TRBV15 TGTGCCACCAGCCGGGACAGTACCTACGAGCAGTACTTC CATSRDSTYEQYF
once 11 TRBJ2-7 TRBD2 TRBV30 TGTGCCTGGGGGACTAGGGACGAGCAGTACTTC CAWGTRDEQYF
few 14 TRBJ2-5 TRBD1 TRBV6-1 TGTGCCAGCAGTGAGGACAGGGTACGGGAGACCCAGTACTTC CASSEDRVRETQYF
- 14 TRBJ1-5 TRBD1 TRBV2 TGTGCCAGCAGTTTCGACAGGGGCAATCAGCCCCAGCATTTT CASSFDRGNQPQHF
- 15 TRBJ1-3 - TRBV7-9 TGTGCCAGCACCAGACAGGAGAGCTCTGGAAACACCATATATTTT CASTRQESSGNTIYF
- 16 TRBJ2-7 TRBD1 TRBV9 TGTGCCAGCAGCCCCACCGGACAGGAGCTTACAGAGGAGCAGTACTTC CASSPTGQELTEEQYF
- 15 TRBJ2-3 TRBD2 TRBV6-1 TGTGCCAGCAGTGAATGGTCCCTAGCGGGAGGTACGCAGTATTTT CASSEWSLAGGTQYF
- 16 TRBJ1-2 TRBD1 TRBV7-9 TGTGCCAGCAGCGCACTTCAACCGGGACAGGGAGGAGGCTACACCTTC CASSALQPGQGGGYTF